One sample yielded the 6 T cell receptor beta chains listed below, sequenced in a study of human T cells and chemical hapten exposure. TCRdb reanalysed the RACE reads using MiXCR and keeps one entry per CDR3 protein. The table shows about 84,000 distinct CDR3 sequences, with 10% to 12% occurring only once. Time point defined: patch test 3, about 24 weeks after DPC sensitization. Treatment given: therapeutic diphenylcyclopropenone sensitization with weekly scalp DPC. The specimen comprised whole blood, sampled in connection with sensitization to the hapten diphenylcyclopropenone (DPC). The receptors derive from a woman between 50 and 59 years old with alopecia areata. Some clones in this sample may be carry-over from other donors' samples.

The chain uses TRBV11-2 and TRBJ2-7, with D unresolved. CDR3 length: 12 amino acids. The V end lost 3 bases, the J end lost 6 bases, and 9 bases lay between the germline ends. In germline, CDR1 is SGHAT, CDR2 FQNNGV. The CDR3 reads CASSFEWSEQYF. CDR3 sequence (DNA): TGTGCCAGCAGCTTCGAGTGGAGCGAGCAGTACTTC.

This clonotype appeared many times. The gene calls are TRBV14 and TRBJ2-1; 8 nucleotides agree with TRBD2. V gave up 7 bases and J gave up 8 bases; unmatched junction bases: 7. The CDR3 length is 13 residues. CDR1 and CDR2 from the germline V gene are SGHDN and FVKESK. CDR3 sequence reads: CASNPGGLHEQFF. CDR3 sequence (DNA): TGTGCCAGCAATCCGGGAGGGCTACATGAGCAGTTCTTC.

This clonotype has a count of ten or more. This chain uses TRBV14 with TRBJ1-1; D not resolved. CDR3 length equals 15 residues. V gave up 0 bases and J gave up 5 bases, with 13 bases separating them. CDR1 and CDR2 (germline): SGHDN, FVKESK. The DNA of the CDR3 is TGTGCCAGCAGCCAAGATCTGGGCAGACGAACTGAAGCTTTCTTT. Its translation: CASSQDLGRRTEAFF.

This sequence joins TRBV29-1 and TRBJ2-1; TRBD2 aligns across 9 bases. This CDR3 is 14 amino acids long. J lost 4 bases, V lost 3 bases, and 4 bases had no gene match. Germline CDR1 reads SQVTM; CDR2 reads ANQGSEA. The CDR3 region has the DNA TGCAGCGTTGATAAGACTAGCGGTTACAATGAGCAGTTCTTC. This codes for CSVDKTSGYNEQFF.

The CDR3 DNA reads TGTGCCAGCAGCCAAGACTTTAGCGGGCCAAGCACAGATACGCAGTATTTT. This sequence encodes CASSQDFSGPSTDTQYF. The rearrangement links TRBV3-1 to TRBJ2-3, with TRBD2 matching 7 bases. Per the germline V gene, CDR1 is LGHDT and CDR2 is YNNKEL (reference sequence). The CDR3 sequence is 17 residues long. V lost 0 bases to trimming and J lost 0 bases; unmatched junction nucleotides: 6.

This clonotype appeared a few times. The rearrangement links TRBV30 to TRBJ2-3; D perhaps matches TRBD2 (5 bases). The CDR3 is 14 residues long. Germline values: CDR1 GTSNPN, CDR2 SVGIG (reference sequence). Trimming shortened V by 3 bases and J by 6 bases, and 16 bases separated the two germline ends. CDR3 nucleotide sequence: TGTGCCTGGAGAATTCGAGGCCCGGGGGATACGCAGTATTTT. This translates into CAWRIRGPGDTQYF.